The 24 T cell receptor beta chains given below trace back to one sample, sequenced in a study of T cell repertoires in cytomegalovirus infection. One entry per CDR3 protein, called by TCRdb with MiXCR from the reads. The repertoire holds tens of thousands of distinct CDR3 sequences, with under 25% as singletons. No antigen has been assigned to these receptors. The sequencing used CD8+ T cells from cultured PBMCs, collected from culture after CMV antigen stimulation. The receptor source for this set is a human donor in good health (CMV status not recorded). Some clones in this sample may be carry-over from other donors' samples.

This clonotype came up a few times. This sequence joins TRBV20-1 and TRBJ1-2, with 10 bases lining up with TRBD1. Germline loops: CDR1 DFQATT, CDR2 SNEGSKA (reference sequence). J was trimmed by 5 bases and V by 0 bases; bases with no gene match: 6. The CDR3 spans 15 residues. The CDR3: CSARDGDRGRYGYTF. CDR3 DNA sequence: TGCAGTGCTAGAGATGGGGACAGGGGACGGTATGGCTACACCTTC.

CDR3 sequence reads: CASSYGRRTDTQYF. In DNA form, the CDR3 reads TGTGCCAGCAGTTACGGGCGACGCACAGATACGCAGTATTTT. The chain couples TRBV6-5 to TRBJ2-3, with no clear D. The CDR3 covers 14 residues. Germline loops: CDR1 MNHEY, CDR2 SVGAGI. The V end was cut by 2 bases, the J end by 1 base, with 7 bases between.

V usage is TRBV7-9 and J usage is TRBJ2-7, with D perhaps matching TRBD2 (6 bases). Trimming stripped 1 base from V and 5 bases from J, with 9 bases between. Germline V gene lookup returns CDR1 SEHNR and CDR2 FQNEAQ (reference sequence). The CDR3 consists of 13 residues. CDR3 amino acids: CASSLGAGNEQYF. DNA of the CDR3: TGTGCCAGCAGCTTAGGGGCGGGGAACGAGCAGTACTTC.

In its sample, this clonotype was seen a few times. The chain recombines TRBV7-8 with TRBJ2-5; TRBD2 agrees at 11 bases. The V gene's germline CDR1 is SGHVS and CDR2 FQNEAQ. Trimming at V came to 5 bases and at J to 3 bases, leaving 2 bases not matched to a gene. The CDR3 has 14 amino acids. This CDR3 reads CASSPGLAEETQYF. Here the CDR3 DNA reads TGTGCCAGCAGCCCGGGACTAGCGGAAGAGACCCAGTACTTC.

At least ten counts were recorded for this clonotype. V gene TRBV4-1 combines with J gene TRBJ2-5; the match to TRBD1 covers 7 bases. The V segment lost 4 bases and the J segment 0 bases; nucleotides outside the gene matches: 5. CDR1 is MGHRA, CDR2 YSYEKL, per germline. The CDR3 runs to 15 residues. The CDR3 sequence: CASSPPGQNQETQYF. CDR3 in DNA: TGCGCCAGCAGCCCACCGGGACAGAACCAAGAGACCCAGTACTTC.

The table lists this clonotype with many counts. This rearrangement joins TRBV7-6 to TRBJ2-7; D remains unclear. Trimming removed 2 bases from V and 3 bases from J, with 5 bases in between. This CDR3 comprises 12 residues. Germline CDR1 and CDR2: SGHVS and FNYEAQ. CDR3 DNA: TGTGCCAGCAGCTTATCTGGCTACGAGCAGTACTTC. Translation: CASSLSGYEQYF.

CDR3 in DNA: TGTGCCAGCAGTTTAGTAAACTTCAACACTGAAGCTTTCTTT. Protein: CASSLVNFNTEAFF. The J gene is TRBJ1-1, the V gene TRBV12-3 or TRBV12-4, with unresolved D. The germline V and J ends were trimmed by 1 base and 2 bases, with 8 bases remaining between them. This CDR3 is 14 amino acids long.

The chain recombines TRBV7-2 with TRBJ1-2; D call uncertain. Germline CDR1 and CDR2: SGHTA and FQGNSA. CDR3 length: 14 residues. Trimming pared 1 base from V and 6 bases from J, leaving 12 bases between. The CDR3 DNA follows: TGTGCCAGCAGCTTAGGATCCCCACGGAATGGCTACACCTTC. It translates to CASSLGSPRNGYTF.

The CDR3 DNA reads as TGTGCCAGCACCCAGGCAGGGGGTTGGGAGACCCAGTACTTC. It is translated as CASTQAGGWETQYF. The chain is built from TRBV7-9 and TRBJ2-5; TRBD1 matches at 7 bases. This CDR3 region has 14 residues. Germline V gives CDR1 SEHNR, CDR2 FQNEAQ (reference sequence). Trimming at V came to 7 bases and at J to 5 bases, leaving 10 bases not matched to a gene.

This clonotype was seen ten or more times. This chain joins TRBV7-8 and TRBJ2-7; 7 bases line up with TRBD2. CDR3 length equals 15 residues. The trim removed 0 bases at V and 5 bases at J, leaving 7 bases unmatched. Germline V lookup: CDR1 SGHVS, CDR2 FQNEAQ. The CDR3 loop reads CASSLAFAGDDEQYF. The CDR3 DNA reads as TGTGCCAGCAGCTTAGCATTTGCGGGAGATGACGAGCAGTACTTC. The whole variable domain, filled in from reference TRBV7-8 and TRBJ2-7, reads GAGVSQSPRYKVAKRGQDVALRCDPISGHVSLFWYQQALGQGPEFLTYFQNEAQLDKSGLPSDRFFAERPEGSVSTLKIQRTQQEDSAVYLCASSLAFAGDDEQYFGPGTRLTVT.

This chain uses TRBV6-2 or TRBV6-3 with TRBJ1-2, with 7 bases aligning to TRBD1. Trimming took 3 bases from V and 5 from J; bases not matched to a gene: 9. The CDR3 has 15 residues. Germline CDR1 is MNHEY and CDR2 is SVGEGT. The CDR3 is CASSYDLGTEYGYTF. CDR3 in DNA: TGTGCCAGCAGTTATGACCTCGGGACAGAATATGGCTACACCTTC.

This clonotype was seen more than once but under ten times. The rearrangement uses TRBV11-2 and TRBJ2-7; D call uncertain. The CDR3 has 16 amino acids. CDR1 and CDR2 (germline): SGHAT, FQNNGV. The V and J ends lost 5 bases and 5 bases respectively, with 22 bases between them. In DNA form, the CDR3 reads TGTGCCAGCAGCCTCGCTGACGGCTTCCCCGTGGACGAGCAGTACTTC. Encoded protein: CASSLADGFPVDEQYF.

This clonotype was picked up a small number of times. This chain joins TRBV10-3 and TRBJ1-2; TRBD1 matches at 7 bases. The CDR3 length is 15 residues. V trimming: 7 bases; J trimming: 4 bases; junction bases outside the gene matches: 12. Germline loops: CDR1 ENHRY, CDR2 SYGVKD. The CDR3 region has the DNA TGTGCCATCACCCAGACAGGGCCCCTTGGCTATGGCTACACCTTC. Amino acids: CAITQTGPLGYGYTF.

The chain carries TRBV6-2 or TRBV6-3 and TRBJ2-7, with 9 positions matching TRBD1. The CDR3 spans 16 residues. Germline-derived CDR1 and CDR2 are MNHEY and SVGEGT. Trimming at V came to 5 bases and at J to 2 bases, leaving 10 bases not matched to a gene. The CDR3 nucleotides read TGTGCCAGCAGTGTGCTCGGGACAGGGCTTCCCTACGAGCAGTACTTC. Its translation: CASSVLGTGLPYEQYF.

The CDR3 DNA reads as TGCAGTGCTAGAGACCCTAGCGGGGGCCGGGCGGATACGCAGTATTTT. It codes for CSARDPSGGRADTQYF. The V call is TRBV20-1, the J call TRBJ2-3, with TRBD2 matching over 10 bases. CDR1 is DFQATT, CDR2 SNEGSKA, per germline (reference sequence). The CDR3 is 16 residues long. The ends lost 0 bases at V and 6 bases at J; junction bases unmatched: 9.

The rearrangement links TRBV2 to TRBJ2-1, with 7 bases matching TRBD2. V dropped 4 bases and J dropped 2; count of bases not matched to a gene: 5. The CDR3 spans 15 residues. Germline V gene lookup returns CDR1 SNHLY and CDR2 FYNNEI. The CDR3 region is CASSGRGNPYNEQFF. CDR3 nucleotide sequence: TGTGCCAGCAGTGGGCGGGGGAACCCCTACAATGAGCAGTTCTTC.

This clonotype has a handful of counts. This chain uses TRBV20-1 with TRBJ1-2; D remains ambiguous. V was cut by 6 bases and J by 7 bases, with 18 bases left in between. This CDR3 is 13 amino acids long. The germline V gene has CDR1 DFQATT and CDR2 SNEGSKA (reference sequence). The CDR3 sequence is CSAEDRIWLGYTF. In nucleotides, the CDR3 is TGCAGTGCCGAGGACCGGATTTGGCTTGGCTACACCTTC.

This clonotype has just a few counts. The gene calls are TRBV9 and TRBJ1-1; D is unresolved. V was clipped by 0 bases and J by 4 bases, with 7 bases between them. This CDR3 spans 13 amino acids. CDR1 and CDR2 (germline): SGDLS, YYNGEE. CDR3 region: CASSVERGTEAFF. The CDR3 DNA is TGTGCCAGCAGCGTAGAACGTGGCACTGAAGCTTTCTTT.

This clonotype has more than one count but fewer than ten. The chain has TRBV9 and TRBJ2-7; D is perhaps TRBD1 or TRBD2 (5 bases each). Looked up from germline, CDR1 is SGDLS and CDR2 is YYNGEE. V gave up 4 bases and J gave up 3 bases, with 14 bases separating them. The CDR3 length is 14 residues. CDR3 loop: CASSPGTSGYEQYF. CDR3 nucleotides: TGTGCCAGCAGCCCCGGGACCTCCGGCTACGAGCAGTACTTC.

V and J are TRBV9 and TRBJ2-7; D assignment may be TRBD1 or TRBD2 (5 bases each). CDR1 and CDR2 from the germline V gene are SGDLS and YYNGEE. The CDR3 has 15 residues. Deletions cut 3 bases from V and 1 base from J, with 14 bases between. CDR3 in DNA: TGTGCCAGCAGCGACCGGGACGCATTTTCCTACGAGCAGTACTTC. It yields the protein CASSDRDAFSYEQYF.

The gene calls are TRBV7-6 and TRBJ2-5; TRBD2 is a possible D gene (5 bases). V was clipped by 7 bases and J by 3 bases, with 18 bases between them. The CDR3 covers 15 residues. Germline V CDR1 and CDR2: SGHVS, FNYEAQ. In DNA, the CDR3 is TGTGCCAGCACCCTAGCCCCAACACTAGAAGAGACCCAGTACTTC. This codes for CASTLAPTLEETQYF.

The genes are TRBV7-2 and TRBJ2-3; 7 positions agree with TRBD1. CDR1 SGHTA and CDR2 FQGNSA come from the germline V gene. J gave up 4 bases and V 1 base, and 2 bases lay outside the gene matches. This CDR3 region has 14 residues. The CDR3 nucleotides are TGTGCCAGCAGCTTAGAAGGGGGCCCAGATACGCAGTATTTT. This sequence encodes CASSLEGGPDTQYF.

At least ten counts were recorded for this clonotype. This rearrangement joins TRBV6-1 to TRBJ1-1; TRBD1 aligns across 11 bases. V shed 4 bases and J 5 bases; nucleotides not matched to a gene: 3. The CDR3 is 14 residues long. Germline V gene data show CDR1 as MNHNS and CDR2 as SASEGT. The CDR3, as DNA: TGTGCCAGCAGTGCCGGGACAGGGGGGACTGAAGCTTTCTTT. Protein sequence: CASSAGTGGTEAFF.

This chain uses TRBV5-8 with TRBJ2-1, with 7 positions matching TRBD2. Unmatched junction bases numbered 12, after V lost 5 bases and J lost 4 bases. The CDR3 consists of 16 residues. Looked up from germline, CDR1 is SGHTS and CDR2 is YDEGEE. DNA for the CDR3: TGTGCCAGCAGACCCGCTCCGGGACTACCTTACAATGAGCAGTTCTTC. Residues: CASRPAPGLPYNEQFF. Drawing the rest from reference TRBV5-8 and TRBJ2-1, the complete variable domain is EAGVTQSPTHLIKTRGQQATLRCSPISGHTSVYWYQQALGLGLQFLLWYDEGEERNRGNFPPRFSGRQFPNYSSELNVNALELEDSALYLCASRPAPGLPYNEQFFGPGTRLTVL.